The sequence of this T cell receptor (beta chain) was determined in a study of CD8+ T cells in alopecia areata. Worth noting for this clone: Genes here carry mouse names. The read finishes 4 residues shy of the CDR3 end, and the germline J gene is used to complete it.

This CDR3 contains 12 residues. Germline lookup yields CDR1 NSHNY and CDR2 SYGAGN. RNA was extracted and reverse transcribed into cDNA as the sequencing template. Sequencing used immunoSEQ multiplex PCR; TCRdb keeps in-frame clones, though not all of them. The sample was found to contain under 350,000 clones, and every one recurs. Scientists pooled cutaneous lymph node cells and sorted them on CD4, CD8alpha, NKG2D, NKG2ACE and other markers. The receptor was derived from a C3H/HeJ mouse with alopecia areata. MHC haplotype here: H2-k. Sequencing was carried out using CD4+ T cells sorted from a lymph node. The gene calls are TRBV13-1 and TRBJ2-7; D is uncertain. Partial CDR3 DNA: TGTGCCAGCAGTTCACACCATTAT. Its protein product is CASSSHHY. The whole CDR3 is CASSSHHYEQYF.